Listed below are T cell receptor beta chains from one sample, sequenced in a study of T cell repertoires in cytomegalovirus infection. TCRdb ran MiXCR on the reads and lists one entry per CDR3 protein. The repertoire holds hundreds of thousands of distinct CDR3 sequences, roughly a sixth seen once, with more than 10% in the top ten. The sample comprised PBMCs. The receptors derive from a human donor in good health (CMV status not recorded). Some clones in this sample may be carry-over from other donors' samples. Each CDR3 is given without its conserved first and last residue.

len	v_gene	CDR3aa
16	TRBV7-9	ASSLTLGLASNTDTQY
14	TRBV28	ASSLRTGPLSYGYT
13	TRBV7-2	ASSLTSGAFYEQY
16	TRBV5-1	ASSFGREPGNYNSPLH
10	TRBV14	ASSKTRETQY
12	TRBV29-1	SVELVYVLNEQF
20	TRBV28	ASSFRPPGPGDRVDSGNTIY
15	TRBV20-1	SARVNRGGTVVNIQY
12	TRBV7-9	ASSKGTGIQPQH
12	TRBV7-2	ASSPPTGDYGYT
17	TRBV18	ASSPIFGLAGGPTHEQF
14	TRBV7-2	ASSLEPRRWTDTQY
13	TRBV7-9	ASSMGLAGGNEQF
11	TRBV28	ASTQQGLVGYT
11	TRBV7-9	ASSLWGDQPQH
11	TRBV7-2	ASSLPQHNEQF
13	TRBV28	ASRGAESGANVLT
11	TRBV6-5	ASSFATPGELF
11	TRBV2	ASSEAGGSEAF
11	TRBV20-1	SAMSENQETQY
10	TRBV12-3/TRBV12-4	ASRWGPWGYT
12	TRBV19	ASSIQGASSEQF
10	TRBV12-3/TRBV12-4	ASRRVTDTQY
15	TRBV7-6	ASSLASGIRNIGELF
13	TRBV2	ARGTGGSGANVLT
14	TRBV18	ASSPPVQGVNTEAF
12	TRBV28	ASSPGQDRYGYT
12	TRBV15	ATSRDDAGQGYT
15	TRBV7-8	ASSFSGGARWQETQY
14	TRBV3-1	ASSQDAGGGYTEAF
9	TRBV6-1	ASSGSGTIY
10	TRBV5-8	ASSIDRASYT
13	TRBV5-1	ASSLGQGTYAEAF
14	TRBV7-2	ASSLVDRGNTGELF
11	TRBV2	ASSVNVNQPQH
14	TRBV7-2	ASSLRLAGGGGEQY
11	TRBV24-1	ATSGPGGEKLF
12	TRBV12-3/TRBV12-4	ASSFTQATYEQY
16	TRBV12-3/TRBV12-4	ASSSRTSGAGLLYEQY
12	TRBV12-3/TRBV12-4	ASSLPRGADTQY
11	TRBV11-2	ASSLDPGLRLF
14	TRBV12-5	ASGLVRTVENTEAF
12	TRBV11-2	ASSVDRGTGELF
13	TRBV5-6	ASSLGWTGYNEQF
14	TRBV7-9	ASSSPPRLVSDEQF
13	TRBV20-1	SARDGLATYNEQF
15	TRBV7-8	ASSPLRIQRGTDTQY
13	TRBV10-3	AISDTKRGADTQY
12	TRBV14	ASSLRRAYNEQF
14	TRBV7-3	ASSLLSGSSLKALH
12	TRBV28	AVDSAPGVNEQY
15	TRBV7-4	ASSLVIGDRGSYEQY
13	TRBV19	ASTETSGGRNEQF
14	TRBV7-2	ASSLTSGWGNSPLH
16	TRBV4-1	ASSQVTAGGPGTGELF
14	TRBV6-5	ASSYSQDRAPYEQY
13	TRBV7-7	PSSLDRSDTGELF
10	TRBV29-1	SVRTDYNEQF
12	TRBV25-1	ASTRRAENSPLH